This T cell receptor beta chain comes out of a study of shared clonotypes between healthy human individuals. In this sample, this clone turned up once. The target antigen is unknown. The same CDR3 is also encoded by other DNA sequences in this sample. Every subset had its genomic DNA shared out evenly among several immunoSEQ plates. Original data processing: Junction-only sequences without quality scores were provided by ImmunoSEQ, so filtering was different. Clones were read by immunoSEQ multiplex PCR, and TCRdb kept only the in-frame ones, dropping some. The DNA was the basis for D and trimming; V, J and clone size are from that table. The repertoire holds approximately 2.1 million clones, approximately 95% seen once, with 0.39% in the top ten. Study-wide points: For naive CD4 cells, 4.5% to 6.5% of clonotypes were shared across a few donors. Clonotypes shared by all four sorted-subset donors had higher generation probabilities than non-shared clonotypes.

Sequenced sample: naive CD4+ T cells from PBMCs. The subset is: CD45RA+ positively selected. This receptor was identified in a man aged 18 to 29 in good health. Some clones in this sample may be carry-over from other donors' samples.

CDR3 region: CASSFRDRGNEQFF. The CDR3 DNA reads TGTGCCAGCAGCTTCCGGGACAGGGGGAATGAGCAGTTCTTC. The gene calls are TRBV7-9 and TRBJ2-1; 11 nucleotides agree with TRBD1. Losses at the gene ends were 3 bases for V and 7 bases for J; bases not matched to a gene: 2. Germline V gene sequence: CDR1 SEHNR, CDR2 FQNEAQ (reference sequence). The CDR3 totals 14 residues.